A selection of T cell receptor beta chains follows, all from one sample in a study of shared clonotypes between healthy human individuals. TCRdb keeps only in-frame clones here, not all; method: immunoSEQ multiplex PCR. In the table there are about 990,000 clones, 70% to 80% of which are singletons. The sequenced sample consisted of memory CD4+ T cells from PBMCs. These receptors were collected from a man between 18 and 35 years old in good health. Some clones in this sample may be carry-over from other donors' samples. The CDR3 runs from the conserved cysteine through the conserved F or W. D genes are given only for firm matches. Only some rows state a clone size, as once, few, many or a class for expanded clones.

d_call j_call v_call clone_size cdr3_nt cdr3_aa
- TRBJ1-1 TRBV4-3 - TGCGCCAGCAGCCAAGATTTGGCAAGTAGTGAAGCTTTCTTT CASSQDLASSEAFF
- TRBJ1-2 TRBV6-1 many TGTGCCAGCAGTGCCTGGGAAACAGTTGATGGCTACACCTTC CASSAWETVDGYTF
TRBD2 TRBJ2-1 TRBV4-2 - TGTGCCAGCAGCCAAGAGACTAGCGGGAGCTATGAGCAGTTCTTC CASSQETSGSYEQFF
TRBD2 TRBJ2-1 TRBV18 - TGTGCCAGCTCACCAAAAATGGCTAGCGGGACAAATGAGCAGTTCTTC CASSPKMASGTNEQFF
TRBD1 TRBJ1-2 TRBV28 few TGTGCCAGCAGAAGACAGGGGGCGGGCTATGGCTACACCTTC CASRRQGAGYGYTF
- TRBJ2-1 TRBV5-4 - TGTGCCAGCAGCTTTACCAGCTACAATGAGCAGTTCTTC CASSFTSYNEQFF
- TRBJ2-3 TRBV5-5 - TGTGCCAGCACCACGGCGGGCACAGATACGCAGTATTTT CASTTAGTDTQYF
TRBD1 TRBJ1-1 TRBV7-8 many TGTGCCAGCAGCTGGGACAGGGACACTGAAGCTTTCTTT CASSWDRDTEAFF
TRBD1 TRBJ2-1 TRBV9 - TGTGCCAGCAGCTCGAGGACAGGGATCGATGAGCAGTTCTTC CASSSRTGIDEQFF
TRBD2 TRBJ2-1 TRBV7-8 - TGTGCCAGCAGCCCCCGCTGGCGGGAGATTAATGAGCAGTTCTTC CASSPRWREINEQFF
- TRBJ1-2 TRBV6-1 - TGTGCCAGCAGTGAGCAGGGAAGAGCTAACTATGGCTACACCTTC CASSEQGRANYGYTF
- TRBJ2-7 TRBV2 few TGTGCCAGCAGTGAGGGGGGAGCACGGCACTTC CASSEGGARHF
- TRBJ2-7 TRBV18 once TGTGCCAGCTCACCACGGGAGATCTCCGCCTACGAGCAGTACTTC CASSPREISAYEQYF
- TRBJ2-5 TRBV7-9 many TGTGCCAGCAGCTTGGGGCTAGCTCAAGAGACCCAGTACTTC CASSLGLAQETQYF
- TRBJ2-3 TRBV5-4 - TGTGCCAGCAGCCGTATGGACACAGATACGCAGTATTTT CASSRMDTDTQYF
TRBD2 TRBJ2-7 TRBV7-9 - TGTGCCAGCAGCCCCGGGACTAGCGGGAGACCCGACGAGCAGTACTTC CASSPGTSGRPDEQYF
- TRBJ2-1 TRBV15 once TGTGCCACCAGCAGAGATGGATCCGCGTCCTACAATGAGCAGTTCTTC CATSRDGSASYNEQFF
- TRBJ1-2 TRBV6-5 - TGTGCCAGCAGCAATCAGGGAGGTGGCTACACCTTC CASSNQGGGYTF
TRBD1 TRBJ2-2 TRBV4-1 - TGCGCCAGCTTAGGACAGGGGAACACCGGGGAGCTGTTTTTT CASLGQGNTGELFF
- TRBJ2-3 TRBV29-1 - TGCAGCGCCCCTACAGCGGGACAGCGTACGCAGTATTTT CSAPTAGQRTQYF
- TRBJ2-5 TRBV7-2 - TGTGCCAGCAGCTTCAACAGGGGAGGAGAGACCCAGTACTTC CASSFNRGGETQYF
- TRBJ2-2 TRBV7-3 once TGTGCCAGCAGCTTAACGGGCAGAAACTACCCCGGGGAGCTGTTTTTT CASSLTGRNYPGELFF
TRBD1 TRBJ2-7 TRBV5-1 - TGCGCCAGCAGCTGGGGAGGACAGGGGGCGAGCGAGCAGTACTTC CASSWGGQGASEQYF
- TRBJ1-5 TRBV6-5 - TGTGCCAGCAGTTACGGCAGGGGAAGAGGGAATCAGCCCCAGCATTTT CASSYGRGRGNQPQHF
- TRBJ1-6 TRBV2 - TGTGCCAGCAGTATCGGCCCCCCACCCCTCCACTTT CASSIGPPPLHF
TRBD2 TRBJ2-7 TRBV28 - TGTGCCAGCAGTTTGGGGGGGTTAGCCTACGAGCAGTACTTC CASSLGGLAYEQYF
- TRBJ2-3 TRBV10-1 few TGCGCCAGCAGTGACGGCCAACCCACAGATACGCAGTATTTT CASSDGQPTDTQYF
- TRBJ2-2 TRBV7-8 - TGTGCCAGCAGCCCTTTCGAGGCTAGACGCAACACCGGGGAGCTGTTTTTT CASSPFEARRNTGELFF